These T cell receptor beta chains were read from a single sample in a study of blood T cells in healthy people across ages. TCRdb re-analysed the 5' RACE reads in MiXCR, keeping a single row per CDR3 protein. Altogether about 1.4 million distinct CDR3 sequences are present, around 59% being singletons, with the ten largest covering roughly 6.3%. What was sequenced was blood. Receptors originate from a man aged 18-30 years in good health. CDR3s include the opening cysteine and the closing phenylalanine or tryptophan. D genes are given only for firm matches. The listing skips clone size in some rows; elsewhere it reads once, few, many or a size class.

V: TRBV30; J: TRBJ1-6; D: -; size: -; DNA: TGTGCCTGGAGTCCCGCCGGAGGACAGTATTATTCACCCCTCCACTTT; CDR3: CAWSPAGGQYYSPLHF
V: TRBV10-3; J: TRBJ1-4; D: -; size: -; DNA: TGTGCCATCAGTGAAGAAAGGGTTAACGGGGAAAAACTGTTTTTT; CDR3: CAISEERVNGEKLFF
V: TRBV12-3/TRBV12-4; J: TRBJ2-3; D: -; size: -; DNA: TGTGCTCTCCAAGGGGCGTCCGGGACAGATACGCAGTATTTT; CDR3: CALQGASGTDTQYF
V: TRBV4-2; J: TRBJ2-7; D: -; size: -; DNA: TGTGCCAGCAGCCAACCGGGACGGCTTTACGAGCAGTACTTC; CDR3: CASSQPGRLYEQYF
V: TRBV6-2/TRBV6-3; J: TRBJ2-1; D: TRBD2; size: -; DNA: TGTGCCAGCAGGAATAGCGGGGTTTCCTACAATGAGCAGTTCTTC; CDR3: CASRNSGVSYNEQFF
V: TRBV29-1; J: TRBJ1-1; D: TRBD1; size: -; DNA: TGCAGCGTGATGACAGGGGGCGCGGGAAGAGGAGCTTTCTTT; CDR3: CSVMTGGAGRGAFF
V: TRBV4-1; J: TRBJ2-7; D: -; size: few; DNA: TGCGCCAGCAGCCAAGGTCAGGGCTATAGCTCCTACGAGCAGTACTTC; CDR3: CASSQGQGYSSYEQYF
V: TRBV29-1; J: TRBJ2-3; D: TRBD2; size: -; DNA: TGCAGCGTCAAAGCGGGGACTAGCACAGATACGCAGTATTTT; CDR3: CSVKAGTSTDTQYF
V: TRBV29-1; J: TRBJ2-7; D: -; size: -; DNA: TGCAGCGTTGTAGGGGACCCCTTCGAGCAGTACTTC; CDR3: CSVVGDPFEQYF
V: TRBV15; J: TRBJ2-3; D: TRBD2; size: once; DNA: TGTGCCACCAGGAAGACTAGCGGGGGTGGCACAGATACGCAGTATTTT; CDR3: CATRKTSGGGTDTQYF
V: TRBV12-3/TRBV12-4; J: TRBJ1-4; D: -; size: -; DNA: TGTGCCAGCAGTCCGGGACTGAGGGCAACTAATGAAAAACTGTTTTTT; CDR3: CASSPGLRATNEKLFF
V: TRBV27; J: TRBJ2-5; D: -; size: few; DNA: TGTGCCAGCAGTTTTCGGGGACACGGGCAAGAGACCCAGTACTTC; CDR3: CASSFRGHGQETQYF
V: TRBV6-5; J: TRBJ2-7; D: -; size: -; DNA: TGTGCCAGCAGTACCACAGGGATGGGTTTCTACGAGCAGTACTTC; CDR3: CASSTTGMGFYEQYF
V: TRBV18; J: TRBJ2-7; D: TRBD2; size: -; DNA: TGTGCCAGCGCGGCCCAGACTAGCGGGGGCGGCGAGCAGTACTTC; CDR3: CASAAQTSGGGEQYF
V: TRBV7-2; J: TRBJ2-3; D: -; size: -; DNA: TGTGCCAGCAGTCCAGGGGTACTAGCGACAGATACGCAGTATTTT; CDR3: CASSPGVLATDTQYF
V: TRBV6-4; J: TRBJ2-1; D: -; size: -; DNA: TGTGCCAGCAGTGACGCCCTTTCGTACAATGAGCAGTTCTTC; CDR3: CASSDALSYNEQFF
V: TRBV4-1; J: TRBJ2-7; D: TRBD1; size: once; DNA: TGCGCCAGCAGCCAGATTACCGGGACAGGTTTGAGGAATGAGCAGTACTTC; CDR3: CASSQITGTGLRNEQYF
V: TRBV25-1; J: TRBJ2-7; D: -; size: -; DNA: TGTGCCAGCAGTGAATCATACGGACGCGAGCAGTACTTC; CDR3: CASSESYGREQYF
V: TRBV5-6; J: TRBJ2-3; D: -; size: once; DNA: TGTGCCAGCAGCTTCAATACCGGACAAGCTGTGGCTACGCAGTATTTT; CDR3: CASSFNTGQAVATQYF
V: TRBV4-2; J: TRBJ1-5; D: -; size: -; DNA: TGTGCCAGCAGCCCCACCCGCATACGCAATCAGCCCCAGCATTTT; CDR3: CASSPTRIRNQPQHF
V: TRBV20-1; J: TRBJ2-1; D: -; size: -; DNA: TGCAGTGCTAGAAAAGTTCCCGAGCAGTTCTTC; CDR3: CSARKVPEQFF
V: TRBV7-9; J: TRBJ2-7; D: TRBD2; size: -; DNA: TGTGCCAGCAGCTTAACCTTAGCGGGAGTTGACGAGCAGTACTTC; CDR3: CASSLTLAGVDEQYF
V: TRBV4-2; J: TRBJ2-3; D: TRBD2; size: -; DNA: TGTGCCAGCAGCCACCTTGGGGGAGGGGAGACGCAGTATTTT; CDR3: CASSHLGGGETQYF
V: TRBV5-1; J: TRBJ2-3; D: TRBD2; size: -; DNA: TGCGCCAGCCGCGAAGGGAGACTAGCGGGCACAGATACGCAGTATTTT; CDR3: CASREGRLAGTDTQYF
V: TRBV7-2; J: TRBJ2-7; D: -; size: -; DNA: TGTGCCAGCAGCCCCGGGTGGGCCCTGGCCTACGAGCAGTACTTC; CDR3: CASSPGWALAYEQYF
V: TRBV7-9; J: TRBJ2-2; D: TRBD2; size: -; DNA: TGTGCCAGCAGCATCGGACTAGGAAACACCGGGGAGCTGTTTTTT; CDR3: CASSIGLGNTGELFF
V: TRBV25-1; J: TRBJ2-7; D: -; size: -; DNA: TGTGCCAGCTTGAGGGAACAGGGAGGGTTTGGCGAGCAGTACTTC; CDR3: CASLREQGGFGEQYF
V: TRBV6-2/TRBV6-3; J: TRBJ2-3; D: TRBD1; size: -; DNA: TGTGCCAGCAGCACCGATAAGACAGGGCCCACAGATACGCAGTATTTT; CDR3: CASSTDKTGPTDTQYF